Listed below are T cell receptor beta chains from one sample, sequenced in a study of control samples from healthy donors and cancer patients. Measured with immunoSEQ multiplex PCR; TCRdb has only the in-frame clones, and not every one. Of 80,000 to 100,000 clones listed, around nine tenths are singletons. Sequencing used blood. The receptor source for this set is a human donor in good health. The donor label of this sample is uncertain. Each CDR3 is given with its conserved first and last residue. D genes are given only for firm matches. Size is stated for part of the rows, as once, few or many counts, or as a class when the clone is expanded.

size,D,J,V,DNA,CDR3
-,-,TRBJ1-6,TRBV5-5,TGTGCCAGCAGCTTGGTAGACTATAATTCACCCCTCCACTTT,CASSLVDYNSPLHF
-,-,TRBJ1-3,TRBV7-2,TGTGCCAGCAGCCTGCGTGGGCCCTCTGGAAACACCATATATTTT,CASSLRGPSGNTIYF
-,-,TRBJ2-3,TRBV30,TGTGCCTGGAGCGCCTTGGGAGCAGATACGCAGTATTTT,CAWSALGADTQYF
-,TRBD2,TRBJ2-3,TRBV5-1,TGCGCCAGCAGCTCAGCGGGGTGGCCAGATACGCAGTATTTT,CASSSAGWPDTQYF
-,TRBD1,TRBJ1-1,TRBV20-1,TGCAGTGCTCGACAGGGGTCTGAAGCTTTCTTT,CSARQGSEAFF
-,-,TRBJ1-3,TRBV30,TGTGCCTGGTCTTCCACCTCTGGAAACACCATATATTTT,CAWSSTSGNTIYF
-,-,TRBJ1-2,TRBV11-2,TGTGCCAGCAGCTTAGCTTTTTATCGGGGCTACACCTTC,CASSLAFYRGYTF
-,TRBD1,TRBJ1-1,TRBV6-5,TGTGCCAGCACCCGGACAGGGAAGGCTGAAGCTTTCTTT,CASTRTGKAEAFF
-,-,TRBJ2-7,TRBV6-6,TGTGCCAGCACGTTCGGGGGGCACAACTACGAGCAGTACTTC,CASTFGGHNYEQYF
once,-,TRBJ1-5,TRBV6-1,TGTGCCAGCAGTGAAGAATGGGGTAATCAGCCCCAGCATTTT,CASSEEWGNQPQHF
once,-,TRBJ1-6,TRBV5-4,TGTGCCAGCAGCTTGGTCGCCAATTCACCCCTCCACTTT,CASSLVANSPLHF
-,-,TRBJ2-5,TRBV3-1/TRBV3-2,TGTGCCAGCAGCCAAGAGGGACGTCGAGAGACCCAGTACTTC,CASSQEGRRETQYF
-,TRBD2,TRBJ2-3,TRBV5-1,TGCGCCAGCAGCTTGCAGCGGGGGGGCCTAGATACGCAGTATTTT,CASSLQRGGLDTQYF
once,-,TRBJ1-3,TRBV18,TGTGCCAGCTCACCACCGTCCTTAAACTTGAACTCTGGAAACACCATATATTTT,CASSPPSLNLNSGNTIYF
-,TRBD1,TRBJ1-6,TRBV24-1,TGTGCCACCAGTGATTCCCGACAGGGATCCAATTCACCCCTCCACTTT,CATSDSRQGSNSPLHF
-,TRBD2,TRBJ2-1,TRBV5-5,TGTGCCAGCAGCTTGGTACTAGCGGGTTCCTACAATGAGCAGTTCTTC,CASSLVLAGSYNEQFF
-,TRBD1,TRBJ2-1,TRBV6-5,TGTGCCAGCAGTTACACCGGGACAGGGAAGAACAATGAGCAGTTCTTC,CASSYTGTGKNNEQFF
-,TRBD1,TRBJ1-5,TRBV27,TGTGCCAGCATGTCGACAGGGGCTGGGCTAGTGGGCAATCAGCCCCAGCATTTT,CASMSTGAGLVGNQPQHF
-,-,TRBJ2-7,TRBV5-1,TGCGCCAGCAGCTTGGAGGGCGGCGAGCAGTACTTC,CASSLEGGEQYF
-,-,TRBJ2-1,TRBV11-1,TGTGCCAGCAGCCCCCGGACAGTAGGGGAGCAGTTCTTC,CASSPRTVGEQFF
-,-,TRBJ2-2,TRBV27,TGTGCCACCAGCAGGTGGGGGGCGAACACCGGGGAGCTGTTTTTT,CATSRWGANTGELFF
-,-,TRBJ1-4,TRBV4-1,TGCGCCAGCAGCCAAGAACCGACAACTAATGAAAAACTGTTTTTT,CASSQEPTTNEKLFF